This entry describes one TCR beta chain. This entry belongs to a study of control samples from healthy donors and cancer patients. This CDR3 spans 15 amino acids. Profiled with immunoSEQ multiplex PCR; TCRdb holds only in-frame clones, not every one. There are about 150,000 clones in the sample; approximately 91% occur only once, and over 4.5% lies in the top ten. The chain uses TRBV1 and TRBJ1-3; the table's D call, TRBD1, has no DNA check behind it. TRBV1 counts as a pseudogene. The sample taken for sequencing was blood. The sequence derives from a man aged 25-45 years in good health. CDR3 loop: CTSAPGQGAGNTIYF. DNA for the CDR3: TGCACCAGCGCTCCGGGACAGGGGGCTGGAAACACCATATATTTT.